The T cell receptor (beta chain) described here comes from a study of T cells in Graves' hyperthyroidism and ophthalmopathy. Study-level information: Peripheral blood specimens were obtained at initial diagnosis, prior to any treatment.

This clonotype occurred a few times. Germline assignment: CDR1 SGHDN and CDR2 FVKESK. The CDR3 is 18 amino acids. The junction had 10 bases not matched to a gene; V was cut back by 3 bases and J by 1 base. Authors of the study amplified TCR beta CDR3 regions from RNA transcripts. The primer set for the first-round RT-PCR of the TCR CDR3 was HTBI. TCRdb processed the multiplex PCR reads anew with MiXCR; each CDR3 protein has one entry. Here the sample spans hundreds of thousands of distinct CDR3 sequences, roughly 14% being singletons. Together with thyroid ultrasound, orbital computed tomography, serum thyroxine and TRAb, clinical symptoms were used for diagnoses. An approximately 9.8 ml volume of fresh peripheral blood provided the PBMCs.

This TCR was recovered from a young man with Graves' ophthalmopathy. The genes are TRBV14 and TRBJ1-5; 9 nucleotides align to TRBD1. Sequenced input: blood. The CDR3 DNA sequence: TGTGCCAGCAGCCACCCGGGACAGGGAGTAGTAAGCAATCAGCCCCAGCATTTT. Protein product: CASSHPGQGVVSNQPQHF.